Listed below are T cell receptor beta chains from one sample, sequenced in a study of blood T cell repertoires in COVID-19. TCRdb's table, derived via immunoSEQ multiplex PCR, lists solely in-frame clones and lacks some. The table has fewer than 250,000 clones, 84% seen once. The sample comprised PBMCs or T cells enriched from blood (not recorded which). The receptors were sampled from a woman in her twenties or thirties who had been exposed to COVID-19. Both conserved end residues are part of each CDR3. A D gene is named only where the DNA matches it firmly. Only some rows state a clone size, as once, few, many or a class for expanded clones.

TRBJ2-2 TRBV7-9 - - TGTGCCGCAGGGAACAGGGGGGGAAGATCCGGGGAGCTGTTTTTT CAAGNRGGRSGELFF
TRBJ2-3 TRBV27 TRBD2 - TGTGCCAGCAGTTTTAAGCCCCCCCAGGGCGCGGGAGGCACAGATACGCAGTATTTT CASSFKPPQGAGGTDTQYF
TRBJ1-1 TRBV7-8 TRBD1 - TGTGCCAGCAGCTTAATCGCCACAGGGGGGGCTTTCTTT CASSLIATGGAFF
TRBJ1-2 TRBV19 TRBD1 - TGTGCCAGTAGTATAGGGGGACAGGGAAGCTACACCTTC CASSIGGQGSYTF
TRBJ1-2 TRBV19 TRBD1 - TGTGCCAGTAGTATCTTGGGACAGCCTCATGGCTACACCTTC CASSILGQPHGYTF
TRBJ2-7 TRBV4-3 - - TGCGCCAGCAGCCAAGATCGGAGGCCAGCTGAGCAGTACTTC CASSQDRRPAEQYF
TRBJ2-1 TRBV4-1 TRBD1 - TGCGCCAGCAGCCTGACAGGGGACAATGAGCAGTTCTTC CASSLTGDNEQFF
TRBJ1-5 TRBV4-1 TRBD1 - TGCGCCAGCAGCCGCGGACAGGGAAATTATCAGCCCCAGCATTTT CASSRGQGNYQPQHF
TRBJ1-1 TRBV5-6 - - TGTGCCAGCAGCAATCGACAGGAGAACACTGAAGCTTTCTTT CASSNRQENTEAFF
TRBJ2-7 TRBV20-1 - - TGCAGTGCTAGTTCTCTATCCAACTACGAGCAGTACTTC CSASSLSNYEQYF
TRBJ1-1 TRBV9 - - TGTGCCAGCAGCGTATCGGGGGACACTGAAGCTTTCTTT CASSVSGDTEAFF
TRBJ2-2 TRBV6-2/TRBV6-3 - few TGTGCCAGCAGTTATTGGGCAGTCACCGGGGAGCTGTTTTTT CASSYWAVTGELFF
TRBJ2-5 TRBV13 TRBD2 - TGTGCCAGCAGATCTAGCGGGGGGGCCGCGGAGACCCAGTACTTC CASRSSGGAAETQYF
TRBJ1-5 TRBV13 - few TGTGCCAGCAGCTTTAGGGTAGCGCAGCCCCAGCATTTT CASSFRVAQPQHF
TRBJ2-7 TRBV27 TRBD1 - TGTGCCAGCAGTTTAACGGCAGGGGGCCCCTACGAGCAGTACTTC CASSLTAGGPYEQYF
TRBJ2-7 TRBV5-1 TRBD1 - TGCGCCAGCAGCGTAGGGGGACAGACCTACGAGCAGTACTTC CASSVGGQTYEQYF
TRBJ2-1 TRBV7-3 TRBD2 - TGTGCCAGCAGCATCCCTAGCGGGGCCTACAATGAGCAGTTCTTC CASSIPSGAYNEQFF
TRBJ1-6 TRBV7-6 - once TGTGCCAGCAGCTCGGGTCCAGATTCACCCCTCCACTTT CASSSGPDSPLHF
TRBJ1-2 TRBV5-1 - - TGCGCCAGCAGCTTGGTAGCTAACTATGGCTACACCTTC CASSLVANYGYTF
TRBJ2-7 TRBV25-1 - once TGTGCCAGCAGAGTACAGGGCTCCTACGAGCAGTACTTC CASRVQGSYEQYF
TRBJ1-2 TRBV5-6 - - TGTGCCAGCAGCTTGGCGGGTTCTAACTATGGCTACACCTTC CASSLAGSNYGYTF
TRBJ2-1 TRBV27 - - TGTGCCAGCAGGAGCCGCGTTTACAATGAGCAGTTCTTC CASRSRVYNEQFF
TRBJ1-1 TRBV5-5 - - TGTGCCAGCAGCTTGTACGGAGTGAACACTGAAGCTTTCTTT CASSLYGVNTEAFF
TRBJ2-3 TRBV5-1 TRBD2 - TGCGCCAGCAGCTTGTGGAGCGGGGGGGCCCGGACAGATACGCAGTATTTT CASSLWSGGARTDTQYF
TRBJ1-6 TRBV9 - few TGTGCCAGCAGCGACACGACAGGTGATAATTCACCCCTCCACTTT CASSDTTGDNSPLHF
TRBJ1-2 TRBV4-1 - few TGCGCCAGCAGCCAAGGGGTGGGCTCTTGGGATGGCTACACCTTC CASSQGVGSWDGYTF
TRBJ2-3 TRBV2 - - TGTGCCAGCAGTCTTAACCTGGACAGTACCGCCACAGATACGCAGTATTTT CASSLNLDSTATDTQYF
TRBJ2-7 TRBV6-2/TRBV6-3 - - TGTGCCAGCAGTTTGAATAGCTGGGACATCATCAAGCCAGGGCAGTACTTC CASSLNSWDIIKPGQYF
TRBJ2-7 TRBV29-1 - - TGCAGCGTTGGTGGGGGGAGCTCCTACGAGCAGTACTTC CSVGGGSSYEQYF
TRBJ1-6 TRBV3-1/TRBV3-2 - - TGTGCCAGCAGCCAAGACCAGGCTAGCCCGGAATCACCCCTCCACTTT CASSQDQASPESPLHF
TRBJ1-1 TRBV7-8 TRBD1 - TGTGCCAGCAGCTTAGTCCCGAGAGCCCTAAAACCGGGGAGGGACAGGACTGAAGCTTTCTTT CASSLVPRALKPGRDRTEAFF
TRBJ2-5 TRBV5-1 - - TGCGCCAGCAGCCCGACACTCTACCAAGAGACCCAGTACTTC CASSPTLYQETQYF
TRBJ2-5 TRBV4-1 - - TGCGCCAGCAGCCAGGCCACCGCAGTCCAAGAGACCCAGTACTTC CASSQATAVQETQYF
TRBJ2-7 TRBV11-2 - - TGTGCCAGCAGCTTCCAGGCCTACGAGCAGTACTTC CASSFQAYEQYF
TRBJ1-2 TRBV5-6 - - TGTGCCAGCAGCTTACCGACAGTTAACTATGGCTACACCTTC CASSLPTVNYGYTF
TRBJ1-5 TRBV27 - few TGTGCCAGCAGTTTACTCCTTAAGCCCCAGCATTTT CASSLLLKPQHF
TRBJ2-7 TRBV5-1 - - TGCGCCAGCAGCTTACAGACAGGGAGGGAGCAGTACTTC CASSLQTGREQYF
TRBJ1-2 TRBV4-3 - - TGCGCCAGCAGCCAAGATGCGGGGGGCTGGGGCTACACCTTC CASSQDAGGWGYTF
TRBJ1-1 TRBV27 - - TGTGCCAGCAGCCGGGGGACTTTGAACACTGAAGCTTTCTTT CASSRGTLNTEAFF
TRBJ2-7 TRBV6-1 TRBD1 - TGTGCCAGCAGTGAAAGGGGGCCCTACGAGCAGTACTTC CASSERGPYEQYF
TRBJ1-1 TRBV5-8 - - TGTGCCAGCAGCCCACTAGGGGGAAGACCTGAAGCTTTCTTT CASSPLGGRPEAFF
TRBJ2-4 TRBV11-2 - - TGTGCCAGCAGCTCCCCCGGACTCAAAAACATTCAGTACTTC CASSSPGLKNIQYF
TRBJ1-1 TRBV29-1 - - TGCAGCGTTATAGCCAACACTGAAGCTTTCTTT CSVIANTEAFF
TRBJ2-5 TRBV10-3 - - TGTGCCACCCGGACTGTCATAGAAGAGACCCAGTACTTC CATRTVIEETQYF
TRBJ2-1 TRBV18 - - TGTGCCAGCTCACTAGACAGCTACAATGAGCAGTTCTTC CASSLDSYNEQFF